The next 29 T cell receptor beta chains were all read from a single sample in a study of siplizumab effects on memory and regulatory T cells. TCRdb's copy holds only in-frame clones and misses some; the assay was immunoSEQ multiplex PCR. Among around 9,500 clones, about 40% were seen once, and the ten largest hold over 8.5%. The mixed lymphocyte reaction cells underwent coculture at 37°C for roughly six days. The antigens for these receptors are not known. The material sequenced was CFSE-low (dividing) CD4+ T cells sorted from an allogeneic mixed lymphocyte reaction. The receptors come from a human donor in good health; the cells came from an allogeneic mixed lymphocyte reaction.

This clone was seen more than once but under ten times. V usage is TRBV7-3 and J usage is TRBJ2-1; weak D call: TRBD1 (6 bases). V was pared by 2 bases and J by 7 bases, with 15 bases between. The CDR3 length is 15 residues. In germline, CDR1 is SGHTA, CDR2 FQGTGA. Written as DNA, the CDR3 is TGTGCCAGCAGCTTACAGGGGATAGAGGGAAATGAGCAGTTCTTC. This sequence encodes CASSLQGIEGNEQFF.

This rearrangement joins TRBV30 to TRBJ2-7, with D perhaps matching TRBD1 or TRBD2 (5 bases each). This CDR3 spans 14 amino acids. V lost 5 bases and J 5 bases, leaving 19 bases between the germline ends. The V gene's germline CDR1 is GTSNPN and CDR2 SVGIG (reference sequence). The CDR3 region is CAWGPPGAWHEQYF. The CDR3 region has the DNA TGTGCCTGGGGCCCCCCCGGGGCTTGGCACGAGCAGTACTTC. The full variable domain, rest sourced from reference TRBV30 and TRBJ2-7, is SQTIHQWPATLVQPVGSPLSLECTVEGTSNPNLYWYRQAAGRGLQLLFYSVGIGQISSEVPQNLSASRPQDRQFILSSKKLLLSDSGFYLCAWGPPGAWHEQYFGPGTRLTVT.

The rearrangement joins TRBV19 to TRBJ1-5; TRBD1 is a possible D gene (6 bases). This CDR3 has 14 amino acids. Germline lookup yields CDR1 LNHDA and CDR2 SQIVND (reference sequence). Trimming took off 5 bases at V and 4 bases at J, with 12 bases between the two ends. CDR3 DNA sequence: TGTGCCAGTAGTTATGTAGGACAGAATCAGCCCCAGCATTTT. Translated: CASSYVGQNQPQHF. Full variable domain (missing parts from reference TRBV19 and TRBJ1-5): DGGITQSPKYLFRKEGQNVTLSCEQNLNHDAMYWYRQDPGQGLRLIYYSQIVNDFQKGDIAEGYSVSREKKESFPLTVTSAQKNPTAFYLCASSYVGQNQPQHFGDGTRLSIL.

In its sample, this clone was seen a few times. Other nucleotide sequences in the sample specify the same CDR3. This sequence joins TRBV6-6 and TRBJ2-5, with D perhaps TRBD2 (5 bases). The CDR3 is made up of 16 amino acids. The ends were cut back, 6 bases at V and 1 base at J, with 18 bases in the middle. CDR1 and CDR2 (germline): MNHNY, SVGAGI (reference sequence). DNA for the CDR3: TGTGCCAGCAGCCAACGACCCAGCGGTCCCCAAGAGACCCAGTACTTC. Translating it yields CASSQRPSGPQETQYF.

This clone turned up a few times. The V call is TRBV7-2, the J call TRBJ2-7, with 7 bases that match TRBD2. The CDR3 spans 16 residues. After removal of 1 base from V and 2 bases from J, the junction contained 8 bases not matched to a gene. Germline V CDR1 and CDR2: SGHTA, FQGNSA. CDR3 in DNA: TGTGCCAGCAGCTTAGGAGGGAGGGGTAACGCCTACGAGCAGTACTTC. Protein: CASSLGGRGNAYEQYF.

This clone is categorized as medium-sized. The rearrangement uses TRBV10-1 and TRBJ2-7, with D unclear. This CDR3 contains 14 residues. V was cut by 3 bases and J by 3 bases, with 12 bases left in between. In germline, CDR1 is WNHNN, CDR2 SYGVQD (reference sequence). DNA of the CDR3: TGCGCCAGCAGTGAAGGCCTAGACTTCTACGAGCAGTACTTC. It encodes CASSEGLDFYEQYF.

This clone was counted a few times. J is TRBJ2-4 and V is TRBV5-1; D gene unclear. Per germline, CDR1 SGHRS and CDR2 YFSETQ. Trimming shortened V by 3 bases and J by 2 bases, and 9 bases separated the two germline ends. This CDR3 is built from 14 residues. The CDR3 nucleotides read TGCGCCAGCAGCTCCGAAGTACCCAAAAACATTCAGTACTTC. It specifies CASSSEVPKNIQYF.

The V and J genes are TRBV7-3 and TRBJ2-1; D perhaps matches TRBD2 (6 bases). V dropped 4 bases and J dropped 2 bases, with 12 bases sitting between them. CDR1 is SGHTA and CDR2 is FQGTGA in the germline V gene. The CDR3 runs 15 residues. This CDR3 reads CASSSGGRPYNEQFF. In DNA, the CDR3 is TGTGCCAGCAGCTCCGGGGGTCGGCCCTACAATGAGCAGTTCTTC.

This clone was counted a few times. The rearrangement joins TRBV5-1 to TRBJ2-6; 8 bases agree with TRBD1. Germline lookup yields CDR1 SGHRS and CDR2 YFSETQ. V lost 0 bases to trimming and J lost 0 bases; unmatched junction nucleotides: 11. CDR3 length: 20 amino acids. The CDR3 bases are TGCGCCAGCAGCTTGGGACAGGGGTGGGGTACGGGCTCTGGGGCCAACGTCCTGACTTTC. It codes for CASSLGQGWGTGSGANVLTF.

This clone was detected only a few times. This chain joins TRBV7-2 and TRBJ2-7; D gene unclear. CDR1 SGHTA and CDR2 FQGNSA come from the germline V gene. Trimming stripped 5 bases from V and 3 bases from J, with 11 bases between. The CDR3 is 13 amino acids. In DNA form, the CDR3 reads TGTGCCAGCAGCCCCGACTGGTACTACGAGCAGTACTTC. Translated, it gives CASSPDWYYEQYF.

V and J are TRBV7-2 and TRBJ2-2; tentatively, D is TRBD2 (5 bases). The V gene lost 3 bases and the J gene lost 2 bases, with 10 bases spanning the gap. From germline, CDR1 is SGHTA and CDR2 FQGNSA. CDR3 length: 15 residues. CDR3 sequence reads: CASSLSLANTGELFF. CDR3 coding DNA: TGTGCCAGCAGCTTGAGCCTAGCAAACACCGGGGAGCTGTTTTTT. Based on the CDR3 plus reference TRBV7-2 and TRBJ2-2, the full variable domain is GAGVSQSPSNKVTEKGKDVELRCDPISGHTALYWYRQSLGQGLEFLIYFQGNSAPDKSGLPSDRFSAERTGGSVSTLTIQRTQQEDSAVYLCASSLSLANTGELFFGEGSRLTVL.

The chain has TRBV11-3 and TRBJ1-1, with D perhaps matching TRBD1 (5 bases). This CDR3 contains 14 residues. The V gene's germline CDR1 is SGHNT and CDR2 YENEEA. Between the trimmed V and J ends, which lost 1 base and 7 bases, there was a span of 13 bases. As DNA, the CDR3 is TGTGCCAGCAGCTTAGTAGGAAGGGGCGGTGAAGCTTTCTTT. It translates to CASSLVGRGGEAFF.

By share, this clone counts as medium-sized (0.01 to 0.1%). The chain has TRBV5-4 and TRBJ1-1; D gene unclear. V lost 0 bases, J lost 5 bases, and 14 bases lay in between. Germline V gene lookup returns CDR1 SGHNT and CDR2 YYREEE (reference sequence). This CDR3 region has 15 residues. The CDR3 protein is CASSLELGIRTEAFF. The CDR3 nucleotides read TGTGCCAGCAGCTTGGAATTGGGGATTAGGACTGAAGCTTTCTTT.

This clone is termed medium-sized. V and J are TRBV30 and TRBJ1-4, with 9 nucleotides matching TRBD1. CDR1 GTSNPN and CDR2 SVGIG come from the germline V gene (reference sequence). V gave up 2 bases and J gave up 8 bases; unmatched junction bases: 9. The CDR3 runs 15 residues. The CDR3 DNA reads TGTGCCTGGAGTCCACGAGGGACAGGGTTCGAAAAACTGTTTTTT. Translated, it gives CAWSPRGTGFEKLFF.

The J gene is TRBJ2-3, the V gene TRBV7-9; TRBD1 is a possible D gene (5 bases). V lost 2 bases, J lost 1 base, and 10 bases lay in between. Germline V lookup: CDR1 SEHNR, CDR2 FQNEAQ (reference sequence). The CDR3 loop spans 15 amino acids. The CDR3 DNA sequence: TGTGCCAGCAGCTTAAGGGGTGGGGGCACAGATACGCAGTATTTT. Encoded protein: CASSLRGGGTDTQYF. Filled out from reference TRBV7-9 and TRBJ2-3, the complete variable domain reads DTGVSQNPRHKITKRGQNVTFRCDPISEHNRLYWYRQTLGQGPEFLTYFQNEAQLEKSRLLSDRFSAERPKGSFSTLEIQRTEQGDSAMYLCASSLRGGGTDTQYFGPGTRLTVL.

By share of the sample, this clone is medium-sized. V gene TRBV19 combines with J gene TRBJ2-7; D remains unclear. The CDR3 consists of 11 residues. Trimming shortened V by 6 bases and J by 3 bases, and 6 bases separated the two germline ends. CDR1 and CDR2 (germline): LNHDA, SQIVND (reference sequence). The DNA for the CDR3 is TGTGCCAGTAGGGTTGGCTACGAGCAGTACTTC. It specifies CASRVGYEQYF.

This clone is medium-sized (0.01 to 0.1%) by share. The chain combines TRBV12-5 with TRBJ1-1, with no clear D. The CDR3 consists of 13 residues. From germline, CDR1 is LGHNT and CDR2 FRNRAP. The V end was cut by 2 bases, the J end by 2 bases, with 6 bases between. This CDR3 is CASGLLGNTEAFF. The CDR3 bases are TGTGCTAGTGGTTTGCTGGGTAACACTGAAGCTTTCTTT. The full variable domain, its missing parts supplied by reference TRBV12-5 and TRBJ1-1, is DARVTQTPRHKVTEMGQEVTMRCQPILGHNTVFWYRQTMMQGLELLAYFRNRAPLDDSGMPKDRFSAEMPDATLATLKIQPSEPRDSAVYFCASGLLGNTEAFFGQGTRLTVV.

This clone was recorded a few times. The V call is TRBV14, the J call TRBJ2-7; D may correspond to TRBD1 or TRBD2 (5 bases each). Germline CDR1 and CDR2: SGHDN and FVKESK. The CDR3 totals 14 residues. V lost 3 bases, J lost 9 bases, and 18 bases lay in between. The CDR3: CASSHSGTRGAQYF. CDR3 DNA sequence: TGTGCCAGCAGCCACTCGGGAACCCGTGGGGCGCAGTACTTC.

Remarks on this clone: The junction departs from germline at one end; a sequencing error may be responsible. The chain employs TRBV20-1 and TRBJ2-2; TRBD2 might be the D (5 bases). In germline, CDR1 is DFQATT, CDR2 SNEGSKA (reference sequence). The CDR3 totals 11 residues. Here the CDR3 reads CSVSKHRGAVF. The DNA for the CDR3 is TGCAGTGTCTCGAAACACCGGGGAGCTGTTTTT.

This clone is labeled medium-sized. The V call is TRBV7-9, the J call TRBJ1-3; maybe TRBD1 (6 bases). The V end lost 2 bases, the J end lost 2 bases, and 7 bases lay between the germline ends. From germline, CDR1 is SEHNR and CDR2 FQNEAQ (reference sequence). CDR3 length: 14 residues. CDR3 region: CASSLSGAGNTIYF. The CDR3 DNA follows: TGTGCCAGCAGCTTATCAGGGGCTGGAAACACCATATATTTT.

In its sample, this clone was seen once. The V and J genes are TRBV27 and TRBJ2-7; TRBD1 might be the D (5 bases). The CDR3 extends over 15 amino acids. In germline, CDR1 is MNHEY, CDR2 SMNVEV (reference sequence). V lost 4 bases, J lost 4 bases, and 17 bases lay in between. The CDR3 nucleotides are TGTGCCAGCAGTTCGTCGACAGCCCTAGGGTACGAGCAGTACTTC. Its protein product is CASSSSTALGYEQYF.

The V call is TRBV27, the J call TRBJ1-2; D may be TRBD1 (5 bases). Germline CDR1 reads MNHEY; CDR2 reads SMNVEV (reference sequence). V was shortened by 5 bases and J by 4 bases, with 17 bases between the two germline ends. This CDR3 is built from 15 residues. The CDR3 nucleotides read TGTGCCAGCAGTCGCAGCCAGGGAAGCGGCTATGGCTACACCTTC. Translating gives CASSRSQGSGYGYTF.

This clone was observed a few times. The rearrangement links TRBV7-8 to TRBJ1-4; perhaps TRBD1 as D (5 bases). There are 17 residues in the CDR3. V lost 1 base and J 3 bases, leaving 15 bases between the germline ends. In germline, CDR1 is SGHVS, CDR2 FQNEAQ. CDR3 protein: CASSLDGGSQSNEKLFF. The CDR3 DNA reads TGTGCCAGCAGCTTAGATGGGGGGAGCCAGTCTAATGAAAAACTGTTTTTT.

This clone was recorded once. The chain combines TRBV7-2 with TRBJ2-1; D unclear. Germline lookup yields CDR1 SGHTA and CDR2 FQGNSA. With 5 bases removed from V and 3 bases from J, the gap between germline ends came to 14 bases. This CDR3 has 15 amino acids. CDR3 sequence: CASSHGSRGYNEQFF. The CDR3 coding sequence is TGTGCCAGCAGCCACGGCTCTAGAGGCTACAATGAGCAGTTCTTC. Drawing the rest from reference TRBV7-2 and TRBJ2-1, the complete variable domain is GAGVSQSPSNKVTEKGKDVELRCDPISGHTALYWYRQSLGQGLEFLIYFQGNSAPDKSGLPSDRFSAERTGGSVSTLTIQRTQQEDSAVYLCASSHGSRGYNEQFFGPGTRLTVL.

The chain uses TRBV18 and TRBJ1-5; D is ambiguous. The germline V gene has CDR1 KGHSH and CDR2 LQKENI. The CDR3 length is 13 residues. V was cut by 2 bases and J by 5 bases, with 7 bases left in between. The CDR3: CASSPGLYQPQHF. CDR3 bases: TGTGCCAGCTCACCAGGTTTATATCAGCCCCAGCATTTT. The entire variable domain, with the rest obtained from reference TRBV18 and TRBJ1-5, is as follows: NAGVMQNPRHLVRRRGQEARLRCSPMKGHSHVYWYRQLPEEGLKFMVYLQKENIIDESGMPKERFSAEFPKEGPSILRIQQVVRGDSAAYFCASSPGLYQPQHFGDGTRLSIL.

This rearrangement joins TRBV19 to TRBJ2-2, with 10 bases aligning to TRBD2. Germline CDR1 reads LNHDA; CDR2 reads SQIVND (reference sequence). The CDR3 loop spans 14 amino acids. V dropped 5 bases and J dropped 6; count of bases not matched to a gene: 3. DNA of the CDR3: TGTGCCAGTAGTGGCCTAGCGGGAGCCGGGGAGCTGTTTTTT. Residues: CASSGLAGAGELFF.

CDR3 residues: CASSFTGAGYNEQFF. In DNA, the CDR3 is TGTGCCAGCAGCTTCACGGGAGCGGGATACAATGAGCAGTTCTTC. V is TRBV11-2 and J is TRBJ2-1; 7 positions match TRBD2. This CDR3 has 15 amino acids. V was pared by 3 bases and J by 4 bases, with 6 bases of the junction left unmatched. CDR1 is SGHAT, CDR2 FQNNGV, per germline.

By proportion, this clone is medium-sized. The chain couples TRBV7-9 to TRBJ1-2; no clear D gene. The ends were cut back, 4 bases at V and 8 bases at J, with 11 bases in the middle. CDR3 length equals 12 residues. Germline V gene data show CDR1 as SEHNR and CDR2 as FQNEAQ (reference sequence). CDR3 protein: CASSSGPQGYTF. The CDR3, as DNA: TGTGCCAGCAGCTCCGGACCTCAAGGCTACACCTTC.

This clone is labeled as medium-sized. The CDR3 region is CASSAPGSYEQYF. The CDR3, as DNA: TGTGCCAGCAGCGCACCCGGGAGCTACGAGCAGTACTTC. The chain joins TRBV9 to TRBJ2-7; D is perhaps TRBD2 (6 bases). Germline assignment: CDR1 SGDLS and CDR2 YYNGEE. The V end lost 3 bases, the J end lost 3 bases, and 10 bases lay between the germline ends. The CDR3 is 13 residues long.